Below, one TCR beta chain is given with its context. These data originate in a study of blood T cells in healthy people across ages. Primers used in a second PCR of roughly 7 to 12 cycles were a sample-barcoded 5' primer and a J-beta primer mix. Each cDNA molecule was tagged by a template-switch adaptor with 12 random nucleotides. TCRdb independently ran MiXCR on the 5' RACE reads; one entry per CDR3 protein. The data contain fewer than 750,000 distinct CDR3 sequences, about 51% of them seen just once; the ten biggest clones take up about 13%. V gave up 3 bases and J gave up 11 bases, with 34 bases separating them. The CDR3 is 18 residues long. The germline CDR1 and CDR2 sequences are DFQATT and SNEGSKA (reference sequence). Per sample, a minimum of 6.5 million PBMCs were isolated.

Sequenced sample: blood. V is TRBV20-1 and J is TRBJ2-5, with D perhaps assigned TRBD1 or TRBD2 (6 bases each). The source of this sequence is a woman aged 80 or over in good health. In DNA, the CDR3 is TGCAGTGCTAGCAGTGCCGGGGGCGAACGCTCCCACTACAATGAGCAGTACTTC. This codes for CSASSAGGERSHYNEQYF.